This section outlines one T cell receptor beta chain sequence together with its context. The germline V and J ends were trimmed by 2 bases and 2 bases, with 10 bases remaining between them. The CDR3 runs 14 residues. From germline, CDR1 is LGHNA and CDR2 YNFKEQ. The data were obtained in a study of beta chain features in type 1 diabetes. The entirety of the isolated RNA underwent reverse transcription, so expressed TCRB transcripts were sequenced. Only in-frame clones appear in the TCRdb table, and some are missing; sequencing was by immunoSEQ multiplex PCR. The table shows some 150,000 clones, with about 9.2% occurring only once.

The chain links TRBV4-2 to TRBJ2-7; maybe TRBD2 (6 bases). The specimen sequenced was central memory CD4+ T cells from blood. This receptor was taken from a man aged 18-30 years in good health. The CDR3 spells CASSQYGGTYEQYF. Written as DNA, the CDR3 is TGTGCCAGCAGCCAATACGGGGGTACCTACGAGCAGTACTTC.